This entry lists 21 T cell receptor beta chains sequenced from one sample in a study of blood T cell repertoires in COVID-19. The data were produced by immunoSEQ multiplex PCR, yet TCRdb's version contains in-frame clones alone and is incomplete. The data contain 75,000 to 100,000 clones, roughly 80% of them singletons. The sequenced material came from peripheral blood. The receptor source for this set is a man aged 60 to 69 with acute or convalescent COVID-19.

The chain recombines TRBV3-1 (or the pseudogene TRBV3-2) with TRBJ1-2; 7 nucleotides match TRBD1. The CDR3 length is 17 residues. Germline loops: CDR1 LGHDT, CDR2 YNNKEL (reference sequence). V gave up 2 bases and J gave up 3 bases; unmatched junction bases: 12. CDR3 in DNA: TGTGCCAGCAGCCAACTCTGGGGCAGGGGGAAATACTATGGCTACACCTTC. It codes for CASSQLWGRGKYYGYTF.

The J gene is TRBJ1-2, the V gene TRBV3-1 (or the pseudogene TRBV3-2), with D uncertain. The CDR3 loop spans 14 amino acids. Trimming removed 1 base from V and 3 bases from J, with 9 bases in between. Germline assignment: CDR1 LGHDT and CDR2 YNNKEL (reference sequence). CDR3 protein: CASSQGRGYYGYTF. The DNA for the CDR3 is TGTGCCAGCAGCCAAGGGCGGGGATACTATGGCTACACCTTC.

The V gene is TRBV27, the J gene TRBJ2-1, with TRBD1 identical over 7 bases. The germline gives CDR1 MNHEY, CDR2 SMNVEV (reference sequence). The CDR3 has 14 residues. V trimming: 4 bases; J trimming: 7 bases; junction bases outside the gene matches: 7. In nucleotides, the CDR3 is TGTGCCAGCAGTTCGACAGGGAAGTCAAATGAGCAGTTCTTC. Translated: CASSSTGKSNEQFF.

This clone was recorded once. The chain recombines TRBV5-1 with TRBJ2-1; D unresolved. Trimming removed 0 bases from V and 0 bases from J, with 13 bases in between. Looked up from germline, CDR1 is SGHRS and CDR2 is YFSETQ. The CDR3 length is 17 residues. The CDR3 reads CASSLVDRRVSYNEQFF. The CDR3 DNA reads as TGCGCCAGCAGCTTGGTTGACCGGAGAGTCTCCTACAATGAGCAGTTCTTC.

V and J are TRBV27 and TRBJ2-1, with 9 bases fitting TRBD1. The CDR3 consists of 17 residues. The junction had 9 bases not matched to a gene; V was cut back by 0 bases and J by 6 bases. Germline V gene sequence: CDR1 MNHEY, CDR2 SMNVEV (reference sequence). The CDR3 sequence is CASSLSGTGMPGNEQFF. The DNA of the CDR3 is TGTGCCAGCAGTTTATCAGGGACAGGGATGCCGGGCAATGAGCAGTTCTTC.

The rearrangement uses TRBV3-1 (or the pseudogene TRBV3-2) and TRBJ1-5, with D possibly TRBD1 on 6 matching bases. The germline V and J ends were trimmed by 6 bases and 7 bases, with 16 bases remaining between them. This CDR3 has 14 amino acids. Germline CDR1 is LGHDT and CDR2 is YNNKEL (reference sequence). CDR3 in DNA: TGTGCCAGCAGTCAACAGGGTGCGTGGCAGCCCCAGCATTTT. It is translated as CASSQQGAWQPQHF.

In DNA, the CDR3 is TGTGCCAGTAGTCCGACCGGGACTAGCGGGGTTTCCTACGAGCAGTACTTC. Amino acid sequence: CASSPTGTSGVSYEQYF. The chain has TRBV19 and TRBJ2-7; 13 positions agree with TRBD2. J lost 1 base, V lost 5 bases, and 8 bases had no gene match. This CDR3 is built from 17 residues. CDR1 LNHDA and CDR2 SQIVND come from the germline V gene (reference sequence).

The rearrangement links TRBV6-2 or TRBV6-3 to TRBJ2-7, with a possible D match to TRBD2 (5 bases). Germline V gene data show CDR1 as MNHEY and CDR2 as SVGEGT. The CDR3 is made up of 14 amino acids. Trimming shortened V by 6 bases and J by 1 base, and 13 bases separated the two germline ends. The CDR3, as DNA: TGTGCCAGCAGCCTAGACGGGATTTCCTACGAGCAGTACTTC. Encoded protein: CASSLDGISYEQYF.

The gene calls are TRBV10-3 and TRBJ2-3; TRBD1 agrees at 8 bases. This CDR3 comprises 15 residues. The V gene end was trimmed by 10 bases and the J gene end by 4 bases; junction bases not matched to a gene: 13. Per the germline V gene, CDR1 is ENHRY and CDR2 is SYGVKD. CDR3 residues: CASTTTGGPPDTQYF. As DNA, the CDR3 is TGTGCCAGTACAACCACAGGGGGTCCCCCAGATACGCAGTATTTT.

This chain joins TRBV11-3 and TRBJ2-5; D is possibly TRBD2 (6 bases). V was clipped by 0 bases and J by 1 base, with 12 bases between them. CDR1 SGHNT and CDR2 YENEEA come from the germline V gene. CDR3 length: 16 residues. CDR3 loop: CASSLDGGRAQETQYF. CDR3 coding DNA: TGTGCCAGCAGCTTAGATGGAGGGAGAGCCCAAGAGACCCAGTACTTC.

The chain uses TRBV5-1 and TRBJ2-5; 12 nucleotides align to TRBD2. The CDR3 is 16 amino acids. Per the germline V gene, CDR1 is SGHRS and CDR2 is YFSETQ. After removal of 7 bases from V and 5 bases from J, the junction contained 12 bases not matched to a gene. The CDR3 region is CASRRLAGALQETQYF. The CDR3 DNA reads TGCGCCAGCCGGCGACTAGCGGGAGCCCTCCAGGAGACCCAGTACTTC.

A single count supports this clone. The V call is TRBV29-1, the J call TRBJ1-1; no firm D call. The length of the CDR3 is 13 residues. Germline lookup yields CDR1 SQVTM and CDR2 ANQGSEA. Trimming removed 2 bases from V and 1 base from J, with 8 bases in between. CDR3 nucleotides: TGCAGCGTTGAACTGGCACCGAACACTGAAGCTTTCTTT. Encoded protein: CSVELAPNTEAFF.

The chain is built from TRBV18 and TRBJ1-4; TRBD1 aligns across 7 bases. The trim removed 3 bases at V and 5 bases at J, leaving 6 bases unmatched. Looked up from germline, CDR1 is KGHSH and CDR2 is LQKENI. The CDR3 spans 15 residues. The CDR3 here is CASSPGGQRNEKLFF. CDR3 DNA: TGTGCCAGCTCACCGGGGGGACAGAGGAATGAAAAACTGTTTTTT. The full variable domain, in which reference TRBV18 and TRBJ1-4 provide the parts outside the CDR3, is NAGVMQNPRHLVRRRGQEARLRCSPMKGHSHVYWYRQLPEEGLKFMVYLQKENIIDESGMPKERFSAEFPKEGPSILRIQQVVRGDSAAYFCASSPGGQRNEKLFFGSGTQLSVL.

This clone was detected a few times. The CDR3 DNA reads TGTGCCAGCTCACGGACAGGGAACTCTGGTGGAAACACCATATATTTT. Protein: CASSRTGNSGGNTIYF. The J gene is TRBJ1-3, the V gene TRBV18, with 8 nucleotides matching TRBD1. In germline, CDR1 is KGHSH, CDR2 LQKENI. Losses at the gene ends were 4 bases for V and 3 bases for J; bases not matched to a gene: 8. The CDR3 is made up of 16 amino acids.

The rearrangement links TRBV21-1 to TRBJ2-1; the table gives TRBD1 as D, unverified against the DNA. TRBV21-1 is tagged as a pseudogene. This CDR3 is built from 19 residues. The CDR3 loop reads CASRIRSGQGRGFYNEQFF. The DNA of the CDR3 is TGTGCCAGCAGGATACGGTCGGGACAGGGAAGGGGGTTCTACAATGAGCAGTTCTTC.

This clone was seen more than once but under ten times. The genes are TRBV4-1 and TRBJ2-7, with D possibly TRBD2 on 5 matching bases. The germline V gene encodes CDR1 MGHRA and CDR2 YSYEKL. The CDR3 runs to 15 residues. V gave up 4 bases and J gave up 2 bases, with 15 bases separating them. CDR3 DNA sequence: TGCGCCAGCAGCCTTGCGGAAGCGGCAACCTACGAGCAGTACTTC. Protein product: CASSLAEAATYEQYF.

The genes are TRBV15 and TRBJ1-5; D uncertain. The CDR3 loop spans 13 amino acids. CDR1 LNHNV and CDR2 YYDKDF come from the germline V gene (reference sequence). V was clipped by 6 bases and J by 5 bases, with 11 bases between them. CDR3 region: CATRMGRDQPQHF. The CDR3 region has the DNA TGTGCCACCAGGATGGGGAGGGATCAGCCCCAGCATTTT.

The chain joins TRBV10-3 to TRBJ2-5; D remains unclear. This CDR3 has 14 amino acids. In germline, CDR1 is ENHRY, CDR2 SYGVKD. Trimming stripped 0 bases from V and 5 bases from J, with 10 bases between. The CDR3 reads CAISESFSSETQYF. The CDR3 DNA is TGTGCCATCAGTGAGTCCTTCTCCTCGGAGACCCAGTACTTC.

Comment on this clone: The same CDR3 is also encoded by other DNA sequences in this sample. The chain uses TRBV7-2 and TRBJ1-6; TRBD1 matches 8 bases. With V trimmed by 4 bases and J by 3 bases, 2 bases remained unmatched. The CDR3 extends over 15 amino acids. The germline V gene has CDR1 SGHTA and CDR2 FQGNSA. The CDR3 region is CASSSGQGYNSPLHF. CDR3 coding DNA: TGTGCCAGCAGCTCTGGACAGGGCTATAATTCACCCCTCCACTTT.

This clone was counted a single time. The chain is built from TRBV7-2 and TRBJ2-5, with a possible D match to TRBD1 (6 bases). Germline values: CDR1 SGHTA, CDR2 FQGNSA. The CDR3 sequence is 18 residues long. V was cut by 0 bases and J by 5 bases, with 22 bases left in between. CDR3 sequence (DNA): TGTGCCAGCAGCTTAGCTGTTTCGGGACAAGACCTCAGGGAGACCCAGTACTTC. Residues: CASSLAVSGQDLRETQYF.

The chain couples TRBV7-9 to TRBJ1-6; 7 positions match TRBD1. This CDR3 is built from 15 residues. Germline CDR1 reads SEHNR; CDR2 reads FQNEAQ (reference sequence). The V segment lost 0 bases and the J segment 10 bases; nucleotides outside the gene matches: 6. The CDR3, as DNA: TGTGCCAGCAGCTTAGCGTCAGGGGGAAGCTCACCCCTCCACTTT. Encoded protein: CASSLASGGSSPLHF.